The 13 T cell receptor beta chains reported below all come from one sample, sequenced in a study of T cell repertoires in cytomegalovirus infection. One entry per CDR3 protein results from TCRdb running MiXCR on the reads. This sample yields around 530,000 distinct CDR3 sequences, of which more than 15% are seen a single time; approximately 24% belongs to the top ten. The sequencing sample was made of CD8+ T cells from PBMCs. These receptors were obtained from a human donor in good health (CMV status not recorded). Some clones in this sample may be carry-over from other donors' samples.

At least ten counts were recorded for this clonotype. The V gene is TRBV7-2, the J gene TRBJ2-6; maybe TRBD2 (6 bases). The CDR3 extends over 19 amino acids. The V gene's germline CDR1 is SGHTA and CDR2 FQGNSA. Trimming took 4 bases from V and 4 from J, leaving 23 bases between them. In DNA, the CDR3 is TGTGCCAGCAGCTACCTCGTGGGACTGGGAGGAGAAGGGGCCAACGTCCTGACTTTC. Translating gives CASSYLVGLGGEGANVLTF.

This clonotype was recorded at least ten times. This chain links TRBV5-1 with TRBJ2-5; tentative D call: TRBD2 (6 bases). V dropped 5 bases and J dropped 7 bases, with 15 bases sitting between them. Per the germline V gene, CDR1 is SGHRS and CDR2 is YFSETQ. This CDR3 has 13 amino acids. As DNA, the CDR3 is TGCGCCAGCAGTAGCGGAAGCGCCAGGACCCAGTACTTC. Translation: CASSSGSARTQYF. The entire variable domain, with the rest obtained from reference TRBV5-1 and TRBJ2-5, is as follows: KAGVTQTPRYLIKTRGQQVTLSCSPISGHRSVSWYQQTPGQGLQFLFEYFSETQRNKGNFPGRFSGRQFSNSRSEMNVSTLELGDSALYLCASSSGSARTQYFGPGTRLLVL.

This clonotype showed up just a few times. The chain couples TRBV19 to TRBJ1-5; 7 bases match TRBD1. The V and J ends lost 6 bases and 4 bases, in that order; junction bases with no gene match: 3. This CDR3 is built from 13 residues. CDR1 and CDR2 from the germline V gene are LNHDA and SQIVND (reference sequence). The CDR3 DNA reads as TGTGCCAGTAGGGGGACAGTTAATCAGCCCCAGCATTTT. It codes for CASRGTVNQPQHF.

Only a few counts were recorded for this clonotype. The rearrangement uses TRBV9 and TRBJ2-5; 10 bases are a match to TRBD2. V lost 2 bases and J lost 1; bases outside the gene matches: 2. This CDR3 has 15 residues. CDR1 and CDR2 from the germline V gene are SGDLS and YYNGEE. The CDR3 protein is CASSVSGRPQETQYF. Here the CDR3 DNA reads TGTGCCAGCAGCGTTAGCGGGAGGCCCCAAGAGACCCAGTACTTC.

The genes are TRBV19 and TRBJ2-7; D ambiguous. Between the trimmed V and J ends, which lost 1 base and 3 bases, there was a span of 13 bases. In germline, CDR1 is LNHDA, CDR2 SQIVND (reference sequence). The CDR3 has 15 residues. This CDR3 reads CASSIGRAVGYEQYF. The CDR3 DNA sequence: TGTGCCAGTAGTATAGGAAGGGCAGTGGGCTACGAGCAGTACTTC.

Notes on this clonotype: A read error may be the cause here, since a much bigger clone is one base away. The CDR3 does not end in the conserved phenylalanine or tryptophan, so this is likely a read error. The V and J genes are TRBV28 and TRBJ2-5, with a weak D call TRBD2 (7 bases). The CDR3 runs to 15 residues. Looked up from germline, CDR1 is MDHEN and CDR2 is SYDVKM. Trimming cost V 5 bases and J 5 bases, with 18 bases left between them. For the CDR3, the DNA is TGTGCCAGCAGTCCCCGGGGCGGGGGCCCGGAGACCCAGTACTTA. It specifies CASSPRGGGPETQYL.

This clonotype was counted many times. This chain joins TRBV11-2 and TRBJ2-4; weak D call: TRBD2 (6 bases). CDR1 and CDR2 (germline): SGHAT, FQNNGV. CDR3 size: 18 residues. The germline V and J ends were trimmed by 7 bases and 4 bases, with 26 bases remaining between them. The CDR3 region is CASIMHPRAGLDKNIQYF. The CDR3 coding sequence is TGTGCCAGCATCATGCACCCCCGAGCGGGCCTTGATAAAAACATTCAGTACTTC.

This clonotype was seen a handful of times. The chain combines TRBV12-5 with TRBJ2-1; D gene unclear. Germline V lookup: CDR1 LGHNT, CDR2 FRNRAP. With 0 bases removed from V and 8 bases from J, the gap between germline ends came to 11 bases. The CDR3 spans 14 residues. The CDR3 here is CASGLVPLGDEQFF. The DNA of the CDR3 is TGTGCTAGTGGTTTGGTACCTTTGGGCGATGAGCAGTTCTTC. Filled out from reference TRBV12-5 and TRBJ2-1, the complete variable domain reads DARVTQTPRHKVTEMGQEVTMRCQPILGHNTVFWYRQTMMQGLELLAYFRNRAPLDDSGMPKDRFSAEMPDATLATLKIQPSEPRDSAVYFCASGLVPLGDEQFFGPGTRLTVL.

This clonotype was seen repeatedly, ten times or more. The V and J genes are TRBV7-9 and TRBJ2-7; the match to TRBD1 covers 9 bases. V was pared by 4 bases and J by 0 bases, with 13 bases of the junction left unmatched. The CDR3 contains 18 residues. Germline V gene lookup returns CDR1 SEHNR and CDR2 FQNEAQ (reference sequence). The CDR3 reads CASSSLDPGQGSSYEQYF. CDR3 sequence (DNA): TGTGCCAGCAGCTCGCTAGACCCTGGACAGGGGAGCTCCTACGAGCAGTACTTC.

This rearrangement joins TRBV12-5 to TRBJ2-7; D gene unclear. The V end lost 1 base, the J end lost 2 bases, and 6 bases lay between the germline ends. This CDR3 spans 13 amino acids. Germline-derived CDR1 and CDR2 are LGHNT and FRNRAP. CDR3 bases: TGTGCTAGTGGTTTGGCAAGGGCCTACGAGCAGTACTTC. Translated, it gives CASGLARAYEQYF.

A few counts support this clonotype. This sequence joins TRBV7-3 and TRBJ2-3; 11 nucleotides match TRBD2. The germline CDR1 and CDR2 sequences are SGHTA and FQGTGA. The V segment lost 5 bases and the J segment 4 bases; nucleotides outside the gene matches: 5. This CDR3 has 15 amino acids. CDR3 in amino acids: CASSPGLAASDTQYF. DNA for the CDR3: TGTGCCAGCAGCCCGGGACTAGCGGCCTCAGATACGCAGTATTTT.

In its sample, this clonotype was seen many times. V is TRBV19 and J is TRBJ2-1; TRBD2 might be the D (6 bases). CDR1 is LNHDA and CDR2 is SQIVND in the germline V gene (reference sequence). With 4 bases removed from V and 2 bases from J, the gap between germline ends came to 12 bases. CDR3 length equals 15 residues. This CDR3 is CASSRGEKTYNEQFF. The CDR3 nucleotides read TGTGCCAGTAGTAGGGGGGAGAAGACCTACAATGAGCAGTTCTTC.

This clonotype was observed many times. The chain recombines TRBV12-3 or TRBV12-4 with TRBJ2-2; D might be TRBD2 (6 bases). Trimming took 8 bases from V and 9 from J, leaving 16 bases between them. This CDR3 has 13 amino acids. The CDR3 sequence is CASRRGLARELFF. CDR3 nucleotides: TGTGCCAGCCGGAGGGGTCTCGCGCGGGAGCTGTTTTTT.